The rows below give T cell receptor beta chains drawn from one sample of a study of GPR56 and killer-like receptors on CD4 memory cells. TCRdb reprocessed the reads, with one entry per CDR3 protein and no DNA. This listing includes about 2,200 distinct CDR3 sequences. The sequenced sample consisted of memory CD4+ T cells from blood. Receptor source: a human donor in good health. Both conserved end residues are part of each CDR3. Expanded clones are given a class, and other clones once, few, many or no size at all.

.	TRBJ1-4	TRBV4-3	CASSPQRYNEKLFF
large	TRBJ1-2	TRBV6-1	CASSDDRGSYYGYTF
medium-sized	TRBJ1-4	TRBV6-5	CASRPYEPWGQGNEKLFF
large	TRBJ1-1	TRBV19	CASRATGQAVNTEAFF
medium-sized	TRBJ2-3	TRBV19	CASRPRATDTQYF
medium-sized	TRBJ1-4	TRBV19	CATVGGRTNEKLFF
large	TRBJ2-1	TRBV19	CASSVRDRGDEQFF
.	TRBJ1-5	TRBV12-3/TRBV12-4	CASSLRQDSLARNQPQHF
.	TRBJ2-2	TRBV9	CASSSREGTAKTGELFF
medium-sized	TRBJ1-1	TRBV7-9	CASSQETTEAFF
large	TRBJ1-2	TRBV6-5	CASSYGIGYGYTF
medium-sized	TRBJ1-5	TRBV28	CASRRQGSNQPQHF
.	TRBJ2-4	TRBV14	CASSQGGPQYF
medium-sized	TRBJ1-1	TRBV29-1	CSVEGRVSTNTEAFF
medium-sized	TRBJ1-5	TRBV30	CAWSVRGDRRPQHF
.	TRBJ1-5	TRBV20-1	CSAMKVSGHKPGSNQPQHF
medium-sized	TRBJ2-3	TRBV9	CASSVAVRGGRSTDTQYF
medium-sized	TRBJ2-3	TRBV5-4	CASSLAPLAGAGDTQYF
medium-sized	TRBJ2-6	TRBV6-5	CASTRQGSSSGANVLTF
medium-sized	TRBJ1-2	TRBV13	CASSRQGSGYTF
medium-sized	TRBJ2-1	TRBV28	CASGGETGFNEQFF
.	TRBJ1-4	TRBV2	CASSVYGGTNEKLFF
medium-sized	TRBJ1-1	TRBV7-9	CASSSQGPNTEAFF
.	TRBJ2-3	TRBV9	CASSGTSGRADTQYF
medium-sized	TRBJ2-1	TRBV13	CASSLTSGLHEQFF
large	TRBJ1-2	TRBV6-1	CATRDIGNYGYTF
medium-sized	TRBJ1-5	TRBV19	CASTRRDNNQPQHF
.	TRBJ2-7	TRBV28	CASDPSGRFASYEQYF
.	TRBJ1-5	TRBV20-1	CSARGLGPNNQPQHF
medium-sized	TRBJ2-7	TRBV27	CASRGEHPTYEQYF
.	TRBJ2-6	TRBV2	CASIRAAGANVLTF
medium-sized	TRBJ1-1	TRBV19	CASSIDHGRNTEAFF
.	TRBJ1-6	TRBV20-1	CSASDRASPLHF
.	TRBJ1-2	TRBV7-9	CASSPDNYGYTF
.	TRBJ2-2	TRBV25-1	CASSEGGGDTGELFF